The sequence of this TCR beta chain was determined in a study of metastatic and nonmetastatic thyroid tumors. Every patient was untreated before thyroid surgery. This CDR3 is 14 amino acids long. Germline values: CDR1 SGHKS, CDR2 YYEKEE (reference sequence). V lost 2 bases and J 7 bases, leaving 13 bases between the germline ends. This clone was seen a few times. TCRdb re-called the PCR reads with MiXCR. Of more than 25,000 clones detected, 6% to 9.5% appear once; the ten largest clones hold 35% to 50%. The sample consisted of blood. V gene TRBV5-5 combines with J gene TRBJ2-1; no definite D call. This TCR was recovered from a female donor with papillary thyroid cancer or a benign thyroid nodule (not recorded which). Some clones in this sample may be carry-over from other donors' samples. CDR3 in amino acids: CASSLMALGNEQFF. CDR3 coding DNA: TGTGCCAGCAGCTTAATGGCGTTAGGGAATGAGCAGTTCTTC.